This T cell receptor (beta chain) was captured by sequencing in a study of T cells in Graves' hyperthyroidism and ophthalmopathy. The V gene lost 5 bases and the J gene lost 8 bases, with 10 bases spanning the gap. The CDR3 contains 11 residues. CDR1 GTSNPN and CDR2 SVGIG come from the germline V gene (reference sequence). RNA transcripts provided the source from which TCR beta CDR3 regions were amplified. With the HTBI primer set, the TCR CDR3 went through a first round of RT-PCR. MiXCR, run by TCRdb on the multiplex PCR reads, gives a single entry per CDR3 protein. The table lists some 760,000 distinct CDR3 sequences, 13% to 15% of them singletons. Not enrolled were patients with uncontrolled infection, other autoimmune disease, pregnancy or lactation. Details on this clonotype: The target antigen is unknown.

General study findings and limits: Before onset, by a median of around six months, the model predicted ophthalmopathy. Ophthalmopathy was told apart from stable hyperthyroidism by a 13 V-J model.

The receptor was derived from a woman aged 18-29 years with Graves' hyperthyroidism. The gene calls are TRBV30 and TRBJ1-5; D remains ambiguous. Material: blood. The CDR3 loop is CAWPLAEPQHF. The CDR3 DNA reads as TGTGCCTGGCCTTTAGCCGAGCCCCAGCATTTT.